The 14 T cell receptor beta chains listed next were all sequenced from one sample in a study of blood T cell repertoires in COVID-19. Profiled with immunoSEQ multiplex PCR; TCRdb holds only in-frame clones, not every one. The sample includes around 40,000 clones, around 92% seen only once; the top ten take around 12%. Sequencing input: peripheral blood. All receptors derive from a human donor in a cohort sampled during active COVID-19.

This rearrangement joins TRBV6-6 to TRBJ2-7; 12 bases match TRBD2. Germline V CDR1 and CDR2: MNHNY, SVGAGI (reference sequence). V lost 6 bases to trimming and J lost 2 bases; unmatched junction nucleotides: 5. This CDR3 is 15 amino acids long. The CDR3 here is CASRSSGRDPYEQYF. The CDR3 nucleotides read TGTGCCAGCAGATCTAGCGGGAGGGATCCCTACGAGCAGTACTTC.

This chain's CDR3 is CATSRTSGRAVAYNEQFF. DNA of the CDR3: TGTGCCACCAGTCGCACTAGCGGGAGGGCCGTTGCCTACAATGAGCAGTTCTTC. V and J are TRBV24-1 and TRBJ2-1; 13 bases map to TRBD2. The CDR3 has 18 residues. Germline V gene sequence: CDR1 KGHDR, CDR2 SFDVKD. V shed 6 bases and J 2 bases; nucleotides not matched to a gene: 9.

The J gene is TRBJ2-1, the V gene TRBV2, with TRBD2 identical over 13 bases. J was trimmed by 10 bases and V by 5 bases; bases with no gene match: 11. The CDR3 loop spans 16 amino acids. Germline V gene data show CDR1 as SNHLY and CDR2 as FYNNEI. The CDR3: CASSITSGGATEEQFF. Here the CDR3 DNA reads TGTGCCAGCAGTATTACTAGCGGGGGGGCTACAGAAGAGCAGTTCTTC.

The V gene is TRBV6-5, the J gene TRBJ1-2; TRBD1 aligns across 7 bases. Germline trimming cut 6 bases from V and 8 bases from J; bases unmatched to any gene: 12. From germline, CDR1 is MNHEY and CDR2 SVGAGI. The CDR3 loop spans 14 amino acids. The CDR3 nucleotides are TGTGCCAGCAGGCCGACAGGGTCAGTCCCCGGCTACACCTTC. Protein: CASRPTGSVPGYTF.

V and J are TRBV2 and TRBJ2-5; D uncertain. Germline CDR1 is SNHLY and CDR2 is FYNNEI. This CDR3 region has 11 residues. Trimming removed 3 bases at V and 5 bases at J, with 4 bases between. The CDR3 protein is CASSDFETQYF. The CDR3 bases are TGTGCCAGCAGTGACTTCGAGACCCAGTACTTC.

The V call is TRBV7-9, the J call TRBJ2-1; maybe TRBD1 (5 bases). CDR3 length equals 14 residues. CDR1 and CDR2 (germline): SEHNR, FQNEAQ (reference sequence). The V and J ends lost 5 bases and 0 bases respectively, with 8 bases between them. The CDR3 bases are TGTGCCAGCAGCCGACAGTCCTCCTACAATGAGCAGTTCTTC. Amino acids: CASSRQSSYNEQFF.

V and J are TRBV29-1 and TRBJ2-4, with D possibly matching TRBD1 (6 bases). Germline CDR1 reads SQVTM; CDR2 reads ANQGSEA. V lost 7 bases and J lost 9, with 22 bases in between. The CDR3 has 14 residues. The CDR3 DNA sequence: TGCAGCGGTATTGACAGGAGCATAGGGGGCATTCAGTACTTC. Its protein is CSGIDRSIGGIQYF.

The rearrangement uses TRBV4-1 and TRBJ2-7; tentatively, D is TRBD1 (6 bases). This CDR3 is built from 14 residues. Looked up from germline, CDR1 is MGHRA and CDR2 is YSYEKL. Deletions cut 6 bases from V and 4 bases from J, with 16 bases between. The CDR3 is CASRLTGSGYEQYF. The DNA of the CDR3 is TGCGCCAGCAGGTTAACAGGGTCCGGATACGAGCAGTACTTC.

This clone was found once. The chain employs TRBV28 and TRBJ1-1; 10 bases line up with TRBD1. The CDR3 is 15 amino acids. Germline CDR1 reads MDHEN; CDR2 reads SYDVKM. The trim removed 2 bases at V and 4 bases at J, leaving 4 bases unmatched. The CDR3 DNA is TGTGCCAGCAGTTTACCCCGGACAGGGGGCACTGAAGCTTTCTTT. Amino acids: CASSLPRTGGTEAFF.

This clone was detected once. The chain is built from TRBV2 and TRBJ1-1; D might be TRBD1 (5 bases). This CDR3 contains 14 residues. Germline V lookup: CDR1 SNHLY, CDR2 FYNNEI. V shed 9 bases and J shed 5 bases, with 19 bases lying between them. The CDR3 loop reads CASGGTALGTEAFF. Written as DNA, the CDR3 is TGTGCCAGTGGGGGGACGGCTCTCGGAACTGAAGCTTTCTTT.

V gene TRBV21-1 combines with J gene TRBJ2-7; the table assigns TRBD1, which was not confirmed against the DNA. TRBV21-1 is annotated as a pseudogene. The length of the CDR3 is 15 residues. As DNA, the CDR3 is TGTGCCAGCAGCAGGGAACGGGACAGAGCCTACGAGCAGTACTTC. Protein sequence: CASSRERDRAYEQYF.

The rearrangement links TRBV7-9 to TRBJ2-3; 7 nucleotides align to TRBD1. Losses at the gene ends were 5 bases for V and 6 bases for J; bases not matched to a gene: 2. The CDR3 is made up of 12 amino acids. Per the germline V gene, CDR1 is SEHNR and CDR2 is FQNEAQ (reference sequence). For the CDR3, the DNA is TGTGCCAGCAGCGAGGGGGCGGATACGCAGTATTTT. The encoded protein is CASSEGADTQYF.

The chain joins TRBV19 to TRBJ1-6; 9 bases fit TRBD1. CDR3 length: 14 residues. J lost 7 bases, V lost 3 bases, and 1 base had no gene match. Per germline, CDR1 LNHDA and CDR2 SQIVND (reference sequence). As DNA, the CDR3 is TGTGCCAGTAGTATCGGGACAGGGAATTCACCCCTCCACTTT. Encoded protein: CASSIGTGNSPLHF.

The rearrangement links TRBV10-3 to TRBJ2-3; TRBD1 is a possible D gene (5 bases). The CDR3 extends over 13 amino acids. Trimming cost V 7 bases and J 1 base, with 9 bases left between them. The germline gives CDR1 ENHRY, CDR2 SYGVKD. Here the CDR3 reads CAITPGRTDTQYF. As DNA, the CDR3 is TGTGCCATCACCCCAGGGCGCACAGATACGCAGTATTTT.